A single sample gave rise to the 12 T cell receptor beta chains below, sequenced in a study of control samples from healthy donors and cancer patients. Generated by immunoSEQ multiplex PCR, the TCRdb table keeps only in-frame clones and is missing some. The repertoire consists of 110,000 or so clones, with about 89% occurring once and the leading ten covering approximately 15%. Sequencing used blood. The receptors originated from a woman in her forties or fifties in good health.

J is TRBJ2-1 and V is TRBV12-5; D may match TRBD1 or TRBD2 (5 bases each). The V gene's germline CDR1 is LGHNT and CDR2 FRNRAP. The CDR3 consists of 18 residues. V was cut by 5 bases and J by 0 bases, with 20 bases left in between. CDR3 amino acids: CASGLGTGWDISYNEQFF. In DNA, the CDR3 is TGTGCTAGTGGTCTTGGGACCGGCTGGGATATCTCCTACAATGAGCAGTTCTTC.

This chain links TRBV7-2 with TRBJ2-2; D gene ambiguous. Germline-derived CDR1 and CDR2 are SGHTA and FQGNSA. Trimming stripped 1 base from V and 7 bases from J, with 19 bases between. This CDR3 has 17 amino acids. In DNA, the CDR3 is TGTGCCAGCAGCTTAGGTCCCGTTCCTCTGAGAGGCGGGGAGCTGTTTTTT. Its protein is CASSLGPVPLRGGELFF.

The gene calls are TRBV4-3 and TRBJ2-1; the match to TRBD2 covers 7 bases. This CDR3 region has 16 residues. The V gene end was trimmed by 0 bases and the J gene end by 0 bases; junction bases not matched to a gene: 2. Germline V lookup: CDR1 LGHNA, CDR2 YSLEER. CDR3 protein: CASSQEGGSSYNEQFF. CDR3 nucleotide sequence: TGCGCCAGCAGCCAAGAGGGCGGGAGCTCCTACAATGAGCAGTTCTTC.

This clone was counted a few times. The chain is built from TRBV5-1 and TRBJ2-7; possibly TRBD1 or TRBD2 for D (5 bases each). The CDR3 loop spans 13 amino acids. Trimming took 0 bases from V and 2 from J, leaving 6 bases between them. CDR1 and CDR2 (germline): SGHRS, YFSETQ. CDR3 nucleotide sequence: TGCGCCAGCAGCTTGGGGGGACCCTACGAGCAGTACTTC. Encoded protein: CASSLGGPYEQYF.

CDR3 region: CASSQPADNYGYTF. The CDR3 bases are TGCGCCAGCAGCCAACCGGCCGATAACTATGGCTACACCTTC. The chain carries TRBV4-1 and TRBJ1-2; no definite D call. This CDR3 region has 14 residues. From germline, CDR1 is MGHRA and CDR2 YSYEKL. V dropped 2 bases and J dropped 1 base, with 8 bases sitting between them.

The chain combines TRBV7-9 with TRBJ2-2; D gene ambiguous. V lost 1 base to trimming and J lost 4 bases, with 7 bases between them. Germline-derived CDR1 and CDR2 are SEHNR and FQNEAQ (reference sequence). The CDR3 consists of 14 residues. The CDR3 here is CASSLGLTTGELFF. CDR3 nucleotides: TGTGCCAGCAGCTTAGGGCTAACCACCGGGGAGCTGTTTTTT.

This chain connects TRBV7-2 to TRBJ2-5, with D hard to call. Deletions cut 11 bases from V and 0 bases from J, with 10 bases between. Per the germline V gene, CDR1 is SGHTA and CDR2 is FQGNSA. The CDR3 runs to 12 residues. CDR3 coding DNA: TGTGCCTCCAGACTGTACCAAGAGACCCAGTACTTC. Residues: CASRLYQETQYF. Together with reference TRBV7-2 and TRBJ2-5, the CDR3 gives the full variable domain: GAGVSQSPSNKVTEKGKDVELRCDPISGHTALYWYRQSLGQGLEFLIYFQGNSAPDKSGLPSDRFSAERTGGSVSTLTIQRTQQEDSAVYLCASRLYQETQYFGPGTRLLVL.

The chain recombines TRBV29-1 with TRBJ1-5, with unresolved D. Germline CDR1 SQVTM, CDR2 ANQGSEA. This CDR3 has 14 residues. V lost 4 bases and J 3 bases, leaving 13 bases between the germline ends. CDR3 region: CSVAWAEANQPQHF. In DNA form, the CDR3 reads TGCAGCGTTGCGTGGGCCGAGGCCAATCAGCCCCAGCATTTT.

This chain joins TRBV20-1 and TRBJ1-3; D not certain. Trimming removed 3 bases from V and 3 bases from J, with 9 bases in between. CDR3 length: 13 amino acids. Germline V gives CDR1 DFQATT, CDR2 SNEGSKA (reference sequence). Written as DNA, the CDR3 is TGCAGTGCTAGTACCGCAAGTGGAAACACCATATATTTT. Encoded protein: CSASTASGNTIYF.

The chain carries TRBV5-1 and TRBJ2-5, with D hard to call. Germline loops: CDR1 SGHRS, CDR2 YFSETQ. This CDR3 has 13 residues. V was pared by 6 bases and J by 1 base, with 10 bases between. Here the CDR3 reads CASKPRPQETQYF. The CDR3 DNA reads TGCGCCAGCAAGCCCCGACCCCAAGAGACCCAGTACTTC.

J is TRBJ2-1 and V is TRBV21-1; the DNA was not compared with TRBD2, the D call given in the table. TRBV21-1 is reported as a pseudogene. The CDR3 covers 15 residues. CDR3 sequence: CASSDRESSYNEQFF. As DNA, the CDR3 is TGTGCCAGCAGCGATCGGGAGTCGTCTTACAATGAGCAGTTCTTC.

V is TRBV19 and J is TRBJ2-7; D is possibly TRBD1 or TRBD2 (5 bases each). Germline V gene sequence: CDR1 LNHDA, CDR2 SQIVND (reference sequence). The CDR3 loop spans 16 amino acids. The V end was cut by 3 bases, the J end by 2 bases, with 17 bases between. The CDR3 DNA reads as TGTGCCAGTAGTATCGCGTATACGGGACGGACCTACGAGCAGTACTTC. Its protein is CASSIAYTGRTYEQYF.